Following are 15 T cell receptor beta chains from one sample sequenced in a study of cytomegalovirus exposure and HLA in healthy donors. The PCR contained 60 Vbeta and 13 Jbeta primers. This table comes from immunoSEQ multiplex PCR, and its TCRdb copy is limited to in-frame clones, with some not included. Of over 100,000 clones detected, 55% to 80% appear once; the ten largest clones hold about 2.2%. Input material: PBMCs. These receptors all stem from a young woman in good health and CMV-seronegative.

The J gene is TRBJ1-1, the V gene TRBV4-3; D perhaps matches TRBD1 (6 bases). CDR1 and CDR2 (germline): LGHNA, YSLEER. The CDR3 is 11 residues long. Trimming left V 5 bases short and J 11 bases short, with 12 bases between. The CDR3, as DNA: TGCGCCAGCAGCGAACAGGGTTTGGCTTTCTTT. Translation: CASSEQGLAFF.

This clone was counted a few times. The V call is TRBV5-1, the J call TRBJ2-3; a possible D gene is TRBD2 (6 bases). This CDR3 contains 15 residues. Germline V gene lookup returns CDR1 SGHRS and CDR2 YFSETQ. Trimming shortened V by 4 bases and J by 2 bases, and 14 bases separated the two germline ends. The CDR3 reads CASSTDGEDTDTQYF. The CDR3 bases are TGCGCCAGCAGCACAGACGGGGAGGACACAGATACGCAGTATTTT.

This chain connects TRBV23-1 to TRBJ1-2, with TRBD1 as a possible D gene (5 bases). Being an ORF, TRBV23-1 has a function that is uncertain. The CDR3 extends over 17 amino acids. V lost 0 bases and J 2 bases, leaving 16 bases between the germline ends. CDR3: CASSQSWGRARNYGYTF. The CDR3 DNA reads TGCGCCAGCAGTCAATCGTGGGGCAGGGCCAGGAACTATGGCTACACCTTC.

This clone was picked up a small number of times. V is TRBV5-6 and J is TRBJ2-7, with D maybe TRBD2 (6 bases). Germline V gene data show CDR1 as SGHDT and CDR2 as YYEEEE. Deletions cut 0 bases from V and 1 base from J, with 11 bases between. This CDR3 comprises 15 residues. In DNA form, the CDR3 reads TGTGCCAGCAGCTTGGGGCCGGGAGTTTCCTACGAGCAGTACTTC. The encoded protein is CASSLGPGVSYEQYF. Full variable domain (missing parts from reference TRBV5-6 and TRBJ2-7): DAGVTQSPTHLIKTRGQQVTLRCSPKSGHDTVSWYQQALGQGPQFIFQYYEEEERQRGNFPDRFSGHQFPNYSSELNVNALLLGDSALYLCASSLGPGVSYEQYFGPGTRLTVT.

V is TRBV19 and J is TRBJ2-7; TRBD2 matches 8 bases. J gave up 2 bases and V 3 bases, and 3 bases lay outside the gene matches. Looked up from germline, CDR1 is LNHDA and CDR2 is SQIVND (reference sequence). The length of the CDR3 is 14 residues. The CDR3 DNA reads TGTGCCAGTAGTATGGGGACTAGTACCTACGAGCAGTACTTC. Translation gives CASSMGTSTYEQYF.

The chain couples TRBV9 to TRBJ1-1; D is perhaps TRBD1 (6 bases). Trimming pared 6 bases from V and 5 bases from J, leaving 17 bases between. The length of the CDR3 is 14 residues. Per germline, CDR1 SGDLS and CDR2 YYNGEE. The CDR3 region is CASTRGGVGTEAFF. The CDR3 DNA is TGTGCCAGCACCCGAGGGGGGGTCGGGACTGAAGCTTTCTTT.

The gene calls are TRBV5-1 and TRBJ2-1, with TRBD2 matching 7 bases. V trimming: 4 bases; J trimming: 0 bases; junction bases outside the gene matches: 7. The CDR3 runs to 16 residues. Germline V CDR1 and CDR2: SGHRS, YFSETQ. The CDR3 spells CASSAGTTSSYNEQFF. CDR3 DNA: TGCGCCAGCAGCGCGGGGACTACGAGCTCCTACAATGAGCAGTTCTTC.

V gene TRBV7-2 combines with J gene TRBJ2-3, with 14 bases fitting TRBD2. The CDR3 runs 17 residues. Unmatched junction bases numbered 7, after V lost 5 bases and J lost 3 bases. Germline V gives CDR1 SGHTA, CDR2 FQGNSA. Written as DNA, the CDR3 is TGTGCCAGCAGCCTGAGACTAGCGGGAGGGGTTACAGATACGCAGTATTTT. Amino acids: CASSLRLAGGVTDTQYF.

The J gene is TRBJ1-5, the V gene TRBV19; D is possibly TRBD1 (6 bases). The CDR3 totals 16 residues. The ends were cut back, 2 bases at V and 6 bases at J, with 17 bases in the middle. Per the germline V gene, CDR1 is LNHDA and CDR2 is SQIVND (reference sequence). CDR3 DNA sequence: TGTGCCAGTAGTATAAACCCTACAGGGAGCGGTCAGCCCCAGCATTTT. Translating it yields CASSINPTGSGQPQHF. The whole variable domain, remainder taken from reference TRBV19 and TRBJ1-5, is DGGITQSPKYLFRKEGQNVTLSCEQNLNHDAMYWYRQDPGQGLRLIYYSQIVNDFQKGDIAEGYSVSREKKESFPLTVTSAQKNPTAFYLCASSINPTGSGQPQHFGDGTRLSIL.

The chain joins TRBV7-2 to TRBJ1-2; D perhaps matches TRBD1 (6 bases). The V end was cut by 5 bases, the J end by 1 base, with 8 bases between. This CDR3 has 13 residues. CDR1 and CDR2 (germline): SGHTA, FQGNSA. CDR3 sequence: CASSEGVNYGYTF. DNA of the CDR3: TGTGCCAGCAGCGAGGGGGTTAACTATGGCTACACCTTC.

The chain links TRBV28 to TRBJ1-5; 10 bases line up with TRBD1. Per germline, CDR1 MDHEN and CDR2 SYDVKM. The trim removed 6 bases at V and 3 bases at J, leaving 17 bases unmatched. The CDR3 is 19 residues long. CDR3: CASSLRQGARGHINQPQHF. The CDR3 DNA reads TGTGCCAGCAGCCTCCGACAGGGGGCGAGGGGCCATATCAATCAGCCCCAGCATTTT. Using reference TRBV28 and TRBJ1-5 for the parts outside the CDR3, the full variable domain is DVKVTQSSRYLVKRTGEKVFLECVQDMDHENMFWYRQDPGLGLRLIYFSYDVKMKEKGDIPEGYSVSREKKERFSLILESASTNQTSMYLCASSLRQGARGHINQPQHFGDGTRLSIL.

The gene calls are TRBV9 and TRBJ2-4; 8 nucleotides align to TRBD1. V lost 0 bases to trimming and J lost 7 bases; unmatched junction nucleotides: 6. Germline CDR1 is SGDLS and CDR2 is YYNGEE. This CDR3 comprises 15 residues. The DNA for the CDR3 is TGTGCCAGCAGCGTAGGGGACAGGATAGAGAACATTCAGTACTTC. Amino acids: CASSVGDRIENIQYF. The variable domain in full, with the rest retrieved from reference TRBV9 and TRBJ2-4, is DSGVTQTPKHLITATGQRVTLRCSPRSGDLSVYWYQQSLDQGLQFLIQYYNGEERAKGNILERFSAQQFPDLHSELNLSSLELGDSALYFCASSVGDRIENIQYFGAGTRLSVL.

The chain employs TRBV4-3 and TRBJ2-7; 10 bases agree with TRBD2. V lost 0 bases and J lost 4; bases outside the gene matches: 9. Germline lookup yields CDR1 LGHNA and CDR2 YSLEER. This CDR3 has 17 amino acids. CDR3 bases: TGCGCCAGCAGCCAAGAGGTAGCGGGACTAGCGAGTTACGAGCAGTACTTC. It encodes CASSQEVAGLASYEQYF.

The chain joins TRBV6-6 to TRBJ2-7; 7 bases are a match to TRBD1. This CDR3 is built from 14 residues. The trim removed 6 bases at V and 4 bases at J, leaving 9 bases unmatched. CDR1 MNHNY and CDR2 SVGAGI come from the germline V gene (reference sequence). The CDR3, as DNA: TGTGCCAGCAGCCCTCGACAGGGAGTGTACGAGCAGTACTTC. Residues: CASSPRQGVYEQYF.

The chain employs TRBV7-2 and TRBJ1-5; 9 bases line up with TRBD1. Germline V gene lookup returns CDR1 SGHTA and CDR2 FQGNSA. The CDR3 consists of 14 residues. The V and J ends lost 3 bases and 6 bases, in that order; junction bases with no gene match: 3. The CDR3 sequence is CASSLRTGVQPQHF. The CDR3 DNA sequence: TGTGCCAGCAGCTTGCGGACAGGGGTTCAGCCCCAGCATTTT.